This T cell receptor beta chain came from a study of glioma-infiltrating T cells after dendritic cell vaccination. Study at large: Dendritic cells derived from monocytes and pulsed with autologous tumor lysate formed the vaccine.

Time point: after dendritic cell vaccination, including at tumor progression/relapse. None of the glioblastoma patients had an isocitrate dehydrogenase mutation. Using immunoSEQ multiplex PCR, the repertoire was profiled, and TCRdb retains in-frame clones only, with some absent. The sample has fewer than 85,000 clones; around 87% are singletons. The V gene lost 6 bases and the J gene lost 2 bases, with 14 bases spanning the gap. Germline CDR1 and CDR2: LNHDA and SQIVND (reference sequence). The CDR3 length is 14 residues. Details on this clone: Its specificity is not known.

Study results and limitations: Complete blood and tumor specimen sets were limited to few patients.

This chain connects TRBV19 to TRBJ2-7, with D perhaps matching TRBD2 (6 bases). Sequenced material: blood, taken after dendritic cell vaccination. The source of this sequence is a human donor with glioblastoma. The CDR3 DNA sequence: TGTGCCAGTAGCGGGACTTGGGGAACCTACGAGCAGTACTTC. Its protein product is CASSGTWGTYEQYF.